This T cell receptor (beta chain) appears in the sequencing data of a study of molecular identifiers for immune sequencing clone quantification. This clonotype was observed at least ten times. The V gene's germline CDR1 is SGHAT and CDR2 FQNNGV. The CDR3 is 15 amino acids. V gave up 5 bases and J gave up 5 bases; unmatched junction bases: 6. Using its own MiXCR run on the PCR reads, TCRdb lists one record per CDR3 protein. This table has 60,000 to 70,000 distinct CDR3 sequences, less than 20% appearing once. The sequence derives from a human donor in good health. Some libraries in this study had Jurkat cell RNA spiked in. The sample consisted of naive CD8+ T cells from blood, with Jurkat cell RNA spiked in. The subset here: FACS-sorted CD8+CD4-CCR7+CD45RA+ naive T cells. This sequence joins TRBV11-2 and TRBJ2-3; TRBD1 agrees at 11 bases. The DNA for the CDR3 is TGTGCCAGCAGCCCCGGACAGGGGGCGAGAGATACGCAGTATTTT. Its protein product is CASSPGQGARDTQYF.